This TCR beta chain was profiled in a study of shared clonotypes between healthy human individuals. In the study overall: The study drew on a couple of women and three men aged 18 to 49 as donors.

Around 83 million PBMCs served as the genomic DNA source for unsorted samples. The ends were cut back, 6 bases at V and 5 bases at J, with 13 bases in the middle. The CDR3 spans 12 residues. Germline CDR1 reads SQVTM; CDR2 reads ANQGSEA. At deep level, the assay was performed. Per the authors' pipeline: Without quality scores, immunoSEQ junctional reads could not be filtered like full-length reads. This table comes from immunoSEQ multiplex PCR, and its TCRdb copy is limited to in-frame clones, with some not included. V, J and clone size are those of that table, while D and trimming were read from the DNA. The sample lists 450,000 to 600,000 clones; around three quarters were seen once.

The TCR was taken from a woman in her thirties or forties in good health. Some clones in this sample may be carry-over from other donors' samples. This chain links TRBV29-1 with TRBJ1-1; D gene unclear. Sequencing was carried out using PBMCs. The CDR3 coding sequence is TGCAGCGTGACGGCGGATAGAACTGAAGCTTTCTTT. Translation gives CSVTADRTEAFF. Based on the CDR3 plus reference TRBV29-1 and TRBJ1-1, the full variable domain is SAVISQKPSRDICQRGTSLTIQCQVDSQVTMMFWYRQQPGQSLTLIATANQGSEATYESGFVIDKFPISRPNLTFSTLTVSNMSPEDSSIYLCSVTADRTEAFFGQGTRLTVV.